The clone carrying this T cell receptor (beta chain) was counted between two and nine times. Its antigen remains unknown. Germline V gene data show CDR1 as GTSNPN and CDR2 as SVGIG (reference sequence). The CDR3 spans 17 residues. The junction had 8 bases not matched to a gene; V was cut back by 0 bases and J by 7 bases. The PCR was carried out with 60 Vbeta primers and 13 Jbeta primers. Method: immunoSEQ multiplex PCR; TCRdb's copy keeps in-frame clones and lacks some. The repertoire has 35,000 to 50,000 clones, 68% of them found once; the top ten carry approximately 3.5%. The data are from a study of cytomegalovirus exposure and HLA in healthy donors. Study results and limitations: The classifier reportedly diagnosed cytomegalovirus status with high specificity and sensitivity. 164 TCR beta chains were listed as cytomegalovirus-associated. The authors assumed roughly uniform sequencing depth across donors for presence/absence analyses.

The rearrangement joins TRBV30 to TRBJ2-3; 15 bases map to TRBD2. Sequenced material: PBMCs. The receptor was isolated from a man aged 35 to 55 in good health and CMV-seronegative. The CDR3 DNA reads as TGTGCCTGGAGTGTACAAGGACTAGCGGGGGGGCCTAATACGCAGTATTTT. Protein product: CAWSVQGLAGGPNTQYF.